This T cell receptor (beta chain) was identified in a study of memory CD8 T cells in hepatitis C reinfection. Repertoires were generated with immunoSEQ multiplex PCR, while TCRdb's copy carries only in-frame clones and drops some. The sample includes around 45,000 clones, around 89% seen only once; the top ten take 1% to 1.5%. As for time point: peak reinfection, 3 to 8 weeks after reinfection detection. No in vitro expansion preceded TCR sequencing of the sorted cells. The Montreal HEPCO cohort supplied donors who inject drugs. Total naive CD8 T cells were sorted as viable CD3+ CD8+ CD45RO- cells from a couple of donors. There are 19 residues in the CDR3. Losses at the gene ends were 10 bases for V and 1 base for J; bases not matched to a gene: 20. CDR1 is MDHEN and CDR2 is SYDVKM in the germline V gene.

The chain carries TRBV28 and TRBJ2-5, with 11 bases aligning to TRBD2. The sample taken for sequencing was naive CD8+ T cells sorted from blood. The receptor was isolated from a man aged 18-30 years with hepatitis C virus infection. The DNA for the CDR3 is TGTGCCAACACCCTCGGAATAGCGGGAGGGGCGGAACCCCAAGAGACCCAGTACTTC. It codes for CANTLGIAGGAEPQETQYF.